This T cell receptor (beta chain) was obtained from a study of CD8 T cells in ankylosing spondylitis. This clonotype was observed a few times. This CDR3 is 16 amino acids long. V was pared by 6 bases and J by 4 bases, with 20 bases between. A single record per CDR3 protein comes from TCRdb applying MiXCR to the 5' RACE reads. The sample records approximately 200,000 distinct CDR3 sequences, 13% being singletons. The J gene is TRBJ2-3, the V gene TRBV12-3 or TRBV12-4; tentative D call: TRBD1 (6 bases). The specimen was blood, either unsorted or a sorted T cell fraction (not recorded which). The receptor's source is a male donor with ankylosing spondylitis or in good health (not recorded which). CDR3 in amino acids: CASSLAWGPVADTQYF. CDR3 nucleotide sequence: TGTGCCAGCAGCCTTGCTTGGGGGCCCGTGGCAGATACGCAGTATTTT.